This TCR beta chain was identified in a study of blood T cells in healthy people across ages. Overall study results and limits: Bulk PBMC profiling left naive and antigen-experienced comparisons inconclusive.

With regard to this clonotype: The antigen remains undetermined.

The donors, all healthy, were Caucasians living in Russia, aged about 6 to 100. V was clipped by 8 bases and J by 1 base; unmatched bases: 7. Germline CDR1 is ENHRY and CDR2 is SYGVKD. The CDR3 spans 15 residues. Sample-barcoded 5' priming and a J-beta primer mix drove a second PCR of roughly 6 to 12 cycles. TCRdb passed the 5' RACE reads through MiXCR, listing each CDR3 protein once. The sample gives some 690,000 distinct CDR3 sequences, around a fifth of which show up once; 22% is in the top ten. The source is a man between 65 and 85 years old in good health. The chain combines TRBV10-3 with TRBJ2-5; 10 nucleotides match TRBD2. Sequenced sample: blood. The CDR3 spells CAIGPSGGLQETQYF. Here the CDR3 DNA reads TGTGCCATCGGTCCTAGCGGGGGCCTCCAAGAGACCCAGTACTTC.